Reported below is one T cell receptor (beta chain). The sample originates from a study of blood T cell repertoires in COVID-19. Per the study methods: Amplification of reference gene primers provided the estimated nucleated cell counts. Generated by immunoSEQ multiplex PCR, the TCRdb table keeps only in-frame clones and is missing some. V, J and clone size were drawn from that table, and D and trimming were deduced from the DNA. The sample lists around 130,000 clones, roughly 84% occurring once. Trimming at V came to 4 bases and at J to 1 base, leaving 10 bases not matched to a gene. The V gene's germline CDR1 is KGHDR and CDR2 SFDVKD. The CDR3 is 18 amino acids.

This chain links TRBV24-1 with TRBJ2-2; 8 nucleotides match TRBD1. Material for sequencing was peripheral blood. This TCR derives from a man aged 55 to 70 with acute or convalescent COVID-19. This CDR3 reads CATSEAGTGPLNTGELFF. The CDR3 nucleotides read TGTGCCACCAGTGAAGCCGGGACAGGACCTCTGAACACCGGGGAGCTGTTTTTT.